Below are 30 T cell receptor beta chains sequenced from a single sample in a study of T-cell reconstitution after alpha-beta-depleted transplantation in children. For TCRbeta, the library was prepared with unique molecular identifiers. TCRdb re-derived calls from the PCR reads in MiXCR, one entry per CDR3 protein. This repertoire shows under 50,000 distinct CDR3 sequences, roughly 8.7% found once; its top ten account for roughly 29%. This specimen consisted of PBMCs, mostly from graft donor cells, obtained 60 days after TCRalphabeta/CD19-depleted stem cell transplant. These receptors all stem from a male patient aged 2 to 9 who had a stem cell transplant for chronic granulomatous disease, so the T cells may come from the graft donor.

In this sample, this clonotype turned up a few times. This chain joins TRBV11-1 and TRBJ2-1; D is possibly TRBD2 (6 bases). Trimming shortened V by 0 bases and J by 0 bases, and 15 bases separated the two germline ends. This CDR3 region has 18 residues. The germline gives CDR1 SGHAT, CDR2 FQDESV (reference sequence). DNA for the CDR3: TGTGCCAGCAGCTTAGCCGGGGGATCCTCGAGCTCCTACAATGAGCAGTTCTTC. Translated, it gives CASSLAGGSSSSYNEQFF.

This clonotype was found many times. The chain links TRBV6-5 to TRBJ1-4; 10 nucleotides match TRBD1. The ends lost 2 bases at V and 7 bases at J; junction bases unmatched: 10. Germline CDR1 and CDR2: MNHEY and SVGAGI. There are 17 residues in the CDR3. CDR3 nucleotide sequence: TGTGCCAGCAGTTACCTTCGGGACAGGGGTTACGGTGAAAAACTGTTTTTT. Its protein product is CASSYLRDRGYGEKLFF.

The rearrangement joins TRBV9 to TRBJ2-1, with TRBD1 identical over 7 bases. The CDR3 is 15 residues long. The V and J ends lost 4 bases and 8 bases, in that order; junction bases with no gene match: 12. Germline CDR1 reads SGDLS; CDR2 reads YYNGEE. The DNA of the CDR3 is TGTGCCAGCAGCCTAGGGGGCGACAGGTTCTATGAGCAGTTCTTC. Amino acid sequence: CASSLGGDRFYEQFF.

Ten or more counts support this clonotype. The rearrangement joins TRBV15 to TRBJ2-6, with a weak D call TRBD2 (5 bases). This CDR3 has 16 amino acids. Trimming shortened V by 2 bases and J by 0 bases, and 8 bases separated the two germline ends. The germline gives CDR1 LNHNV, CDR2 YYDKDF (reference sequence). The CDR3 bases are TGTGCCACCAGCAGACTAGCAGGCTCTGGGGCCAACGTCCTGACTTTC. Translated, it gives CATSRLAGSGANVLTF.

In this sample, this clonotype turned up many times. The chain couples TRBV7-2 to TRBJ1-4; 8 nucleotides align to TRBD1. J lost 4 bases, V lost 6 bases, and 7 bases had no gene match. CDR1 is SGHTA, CDR2 FQGNSA, per germline. The CDR3 contains 15 residues. CDR3 nucleotide sequence: TGTGCCAGCAGGTTCGGGACAGGCCTTAATGAAAAACTGTTTTTT. As protein: CASRFGTGLNEKLFF.

As for this clonotype: This sequence may be a read error, since a much larger clone differs from it by one base. This rearrangement joins TRBV5-1 to TRBJ2-1, with 12 bases lining up with TRBD2. The germline V gene has CDR1 SGHRS and CDR2 YFSETQ. The CDR3 runs 15 residues. Written as DNA, the CDR3 is TGCGCCGGCAGCTCAGGACTAGCGGGATGGTATGAGCAGTTCTTC. This codes for CAGSSGLAGWYEQFF. The full variable domain, rest sourced from reference TRBV5-1 and TRBJ2-1, is KAGVTQTPRYLIKTRGQQVTLSCSPISGHRSVSWYQQTPGQGLQFLFEYFSETQRNKGNFPGRFSGRQFSNSRSEMNVSTLELGDSALYLCAGSSGLAGWYEQFFGPGTRLTVL.

This clonotype has more than one count but fewer than ten. This rearrangement joins TRBV20-1 to TRBJ2-3; 9 nucleotides match TRBD2. V shed 6 bases and J 4 bases; nucleotides not matched to a gene: 14. Germline assignment: CDR1 DFQATT and CDR2 SNEGSKA (reference sequence). This CDR3 comprises 16 residues. The CDR3 DNA reads TGCAGTGCCATAAAAGCGGGAGGAACCCATGCAGATACGCAGTATTTT. It translates to CSAIKAGGTHADTQYF.

This clonotype has a handful of counts. This chain connects TRBV20-1 to TRBJ1-1; possibly TRBD1 for D (6 bases). The CDR3 runs 14 residues. Germline loops: CDR1 DFQATT, CDR2 SNEGSKA (reference sequence). Trimming pared 6 bases from V and 1 base from J, leaving 15 bases between. The CDR3 spells CSAAKGGQNTEAFF. CDR3 in DNA: TGCAGTGCCGCGAAGGGGGGGCAGAACACTGAAGCTTTCTTT.

This clonotype was seen a few times. This chain connects TRBV19 to TRBJ1-1; 8 bases match TRBD1. Germline V gene lookup returns CDR1 LNHDA and CDR2 SQIVND (reference sequence). Unmatched junction bases numbered 9, after V lost 3 bases and J lost 0 bases. This CDR3 is 17 amino acids long. The CDR3 is CASSIGRTGFLNTEAFF. The CDR3 DNA is TGTGCCAGTAGTATTGGTAGGACAGGGTTTTTGAACACTGAAGCTTTCTTT.

The V gene is TRBV15, the J gene TRBJ2-6; 10 nucleotides agree with TRBD1. Germline V gene lookup returns CDR1 LNHNV and CDR2 YYDKDF (reference sequence). Unmatched junction bases numbered 9, after V lost 9 bases and J lost 1 base. There are 17 residues in the CDR3. DNA for the CDR3: TGTGCCACTTCGTTAGGGGACAGGGGATCTGGGGCCAACGTCCTGACTTTC. Protein product: CATSLGDRGSGANVLTF. The full variable domain, completed using reference TRBV15 and TRBJ2-6, is DAMVIQNPRYQVTQFGKPVTLSCSQTLNHNVMYWYQQKSSQAPKLLFHYYDKDFNNEADTPDNFQSRRPNTSFCFLDIRSPGLGDTAMYLCATSLGDRGSGANVLTFGAGSRLTVL.

For this clonotype: A read error may explain this, as a much larger clone is one base away. This chain links TRBV5-1 with TRBJ1-2; D is undetermined. The CDR3 spans 14 residues. In germline, CDR1 is SGHRS, CDR2 YFSETQ. The ends were cut back, 2 bases at V and 4 bases at J, with 12 bases in the middle. CDR3 in DNA: TGCGCCAGCAGCTTAGGATTCCTCGGCTATGGCTACACCTTC. Protein product: CASSLGFLGYGYTF.

This clonotype was counted ten times or more. The J gene is TRBJ1-1, the V gene TRBV5-1, with D possibly matching TRBD1 (6 bases). This CDR3 contains 14 residues. Germline assignment: CDR1 SGHRS and CDR2 YFSETQ. The germline V and J ends were trimmed by 2 bases and 1 base, with 9 bases remaining between them. DNA of the CDR3: TGCGCCAGCAGCTTACAGACAGGGAACACTGAAGCTTTCTTT. Amino acids: CASSLQTGNTEAFF.

The table lists this clonotype with a few counts. The gene calls are TRBV15 and TRBJ2-5, with a tentative D call TRBD1 (5 bases). Trimming left V 0 bases short and J 2 bases short, with 7 bases between. Germline V gives CDR1 LNHNV, CDR2 YYDKDF (reference sequence). CDR3 length equals 14 residues. In nucleotides, the CDR3 is TGTGCCACCAGCAGAGACAGGGTTCAAGAGACCCAGTACTTC. As protein: CATSRDRVQETQYF.

This clonotype was counted many times. This chain joins TRBV11-2 and TRBJ2-5, with D perhaps TRBD1 (6 bases). V was clipped by 1 base and J by 3 bases, with 15 bases between them. Germline assignment: CDR1 SGHAT and CDR2 FQNNGV. The CDR3 contains 16 residues. CDR3 protein: CASSLVGRGKEETQYF. CDR3 DNA: TGTGCCAGCAGCTTAGTGGGCAGGGGCAAGGAAGAGACCCAGTACTTC.

Many counts were recorded for this clonotype. The rearrangement joins TRBV6-5 to TRBJ2-7; 8 bases are a match to TRBD2. Germline assignment: CDR1 MNHEY and CDR2 SVGAGI. CDR3 length: 16 residues. With V trimmed by 2 bases and J by 2 bases, 8 bases remained unmatched. The CDR3 coding sequence is TGTGCCAGCAGTTACGGCGGCAGCGGGAGCGCCTACGAGCAGTACTTC. It is translated as CASSYGGSGSAYEQYF.

The chain combines TRBV20-1 with TRBJ2-4, with TRBD2 identical over 12 bases. The V segment lost 6 bases and the J segment 1 base; nucleotides outside the gene matches: 10. The CDR3 length is 17 residues. Germline assignment: CDR1 DFQATT and CDR2 SNEGSKA (reference sequence). This CDR3 is CSAQGLAGPSAKNIQYF. In DNA, the CDR3 is TGCAGTGCCCAGGGACTAGCGGGTCCCTCCGCCAAAAACATTCAGTACTTC.

This clonotype has a count of ten or more. The genes are TRBV5-1 and TRBJ2-1; 8 bases fit TRBD1. J lost 0 bases, V lost 6 bases, and 8 bases had no gene match. Germline CDR1 SGHRS, CDR2 YFSETQ. The CDR3 consists of 16 residues. This CDR3 is CASTRQGLSSYNEQFF. The CDR3 DNA sequence: TGCGCCAGCACACGACAGGGGTTGAGCTCCTACAATGAGCAGTTCTTC.

This clonotype was picked up many times. The genes are TRBV29-1 and TRBJ1-1; weak D call: TRBD1 (5 bases). CDR3 size: 11 residues. With 3 bases removed from V and 6 bases from J, the gap between germline ends came to 8 bases. The V gene's germline CDR1 is SQVTM and CDR2 ANQGSEA. The CDR3 coding sequence is TGCAGCGTTGATCGGGGACCTGAAGCTTTCTTT. It is translated as CSVDRGPEAFF.

This clonotype was detected a few times. This chain links TRBV7-9 with TRBJ2-5; D is possibly TRBD2 (6 bases). CDR3 length equals 15 residues. The germline CDR1 and CDR2 sequences are SEHNR and FQNEAQ (reference sequence). Trimming stripped 5 bases from V and 3 bases from J, with 16 bases between. DNA of the CDR3: TGTGCCAGCAGCGCGGGGCGGAAGGTCGAAGAGACCCAGTACTTC. It yields the protein CASSAGRKVEETQYF.

This clonotype was recorded at least ten times. This chain connects TRBV12-3 or TRBV12-4 to TRBJ1-3; D call uncertain. The V end lost 3 bases, the J end lost 0 bases, and 15 bases lay between the germline ends. The CDR3 is 17 residues long. CDR3 bases: TGTGCCAGCAGTTTTTGGGTTCTCACCGTCTCTGGAAACACCATATATTTT. Its translation is CASSFWVLTVSGNTIYF.

The genes are TRBV20-1 and TRBJ2-7; D uncertain. From germline, CDR1 is DFQATT and CDR2 SNEGSKA (reference sequence). The V and J ends lost 4 bases and 4 bases respectively, with 14 bases between them. This CDR3 has 13 amino acids. The CDR3 nucleotides are TGCAGTGCTATGGGTGCATTTGGGTACGAGCAGTACTTC. It encodes CSAMGAFGYEQYF.

This clonotype showed up many times. This sequence joins TRBV7-6 and TRBJ2-5; 7 positions match TRBD1. This CDR3 spans 15 amino acids. The germline CDR1 and CDR2 sequences are SGHVS and FNYEAQ. Trimming at V came to 5 bases and at J to 1 base, leaving 7 bases not matched to a gene. CDR3 coding DNA: TGTGCCAGCAGCCTCGGACAGGTCCCCCAAGAGACCCAGTACTTC. As protein: CASSLGQVPQETQYF.

This clonotype was seen many times. This chain links TRBV20-1 with TRBJ2-1; no firm D call. The CDR3 sequence is 15 residues long. Between the trimmed V and J ends, which lost 2 bases and 3 bases, there was a span of 14 bases. Germline CDR1 reads DFQATT; CDR2 reads SNEGSKA (reference sequence). In DNA form, the CDR3 reads TGCAGTGCTAGATATAGTCGCGGCAACTACAATGAGCAGTTCTTC. Its translation: CSARYSRGNYNEQFF.

This clonotype came up a few times. The chain joins TRBV27 to TRBJ2-7; 10 bases map to TRBD2. The germline V gene encodes CDR1 MNHEY and CDR2 SMNVEV (reference sequence). J was trimmed by 4 bases and V by 2 bases; bases with no gene match: 2. CDR3 length: 14 residues. CDR3 in amino acids: CASSLLAGVYEQYF. In nucleotides, the CDR3 is TGTGCCAGCAGTTTACTAGCGGGAGTTTACGAGCAGTACTTC.

About this clonotype: This may arise from a read error, as a much more abundant clone is one base away. The genes are TRBV27 and TRBJ1-2; a possible D gene is TRBD1 (6 bases). V lost 4 bases and J lost 4, with 10 bases in between. Germline-derived CDR1 and CDR2 are MNHEY and SMNVEV (reference sequence). This CDR3 region has 13 residues. CDR3 in DNA: TGTGCCAGCAGTTGGGGGGCAGGCTATGGCTACACCTTC. This encodes CASSWGAGYGYTF.

This clonotype has at least ten counts. The chain couples TRBV7-6 to TRBJ2-5, with 13 bases matching TRBD2. The J segment lost 5 bases and the V segment lost 5 bases, leaving 8 bases of the junction unmatched. The CDR3 is made up of 16 amino acids. Germline CDR1 SGHVS, CDR2 FNYEAQ. The CDR3 reads CASSITGTSGTETQYF. CDR3 DNA sequence: TGTGCCAGCAGCATCACCGGGACTAGCGGGACGGAGACCCAGTACTTC.

This clonotype was seen a handful of times. This chain links TRBV19 with TRBJ2-1; unclear D gene. Trimming removed 5 bases from V and 3 bases from J, with 17 bases in between. This CDR3 has 16 amino acids. Germline V lookup: CDR1 LNHDA, CDR2 SQIVND (reference sequence). CDR3 sequence (DNA): TGTGCCAGTAGTCTGTTAGCCTCCCATCTCTACAATGAGCAGTTCTTC. It specifies CASSLLASHLYNEQFF.

With respect to this clonotype: The conserved closing phenylalanine or tryptophan is absent in this CDR3, likely reflecting a read error. The rearrangement uses TRBV6-1 and TRBJ1-3; no reliable D call. This CDR3 comprises 13 residues. CDR1 and CDR2 (germline): MNHNS, SASEGT. V lost 5 bases, J lost 0 bases, and 5 bases lay in between. CDR3 protein: CASSTSSGNTIYL. The CDR3 nucleotides read TGTGCCAGCAGTACGTCCTCTGGAAACACCATATATCTT.

This clonotype was observed at least ten times. The rearrangement links TRBV10-3 to TRBJ1-2; D might be TRBD1 (6 bases). The CDR3 has 14 amino acids. The germline V gene has CDR1 ENHRY and CDR2 SYGVKD. Deletions cut 3 bases from V and 5 bases from J, with 13 bases between. CDR3 amino acids: CAISDSGGPYGYTF. The CDR3 region has the DNA TGTGCCATCAGTGATTCGGGGGGGCCTTATGGCTACACCTTC.

V gene TRBV29-1 combines with J gene TRBJ1-2; 8 nucleotides agree with TRBD1. After removal of 4 bases from V and 3 bases from J, the junction contained 13 bases not matched to a gene. The CDR3 runs 16 residues. CDR1 is SQVTM and CDR2 is ANQGSEA in the germline V gene. The CDR3, as DNA: TGCAGCGTTGGGCTATCCCGACAGGGGACCTACTATGGCTACACCTTC. As protein: CSVGLSRQGTYYGYTF.